This entry features one TCR beta chain sequence. No antigen is known for it. With 60 Vbeta and 13 Jbeta primers, the PCR was carried out. Measured with immunoSEQ multiplex PCR; TCRdb has only the in-frame clones, and not every one. The profile shows approximately 140,000 clones, roughly 90% of them singletons. This sample was included in a study of cytomegalovirus exposure and HLA in healthy donors. Background on the study: Tens of millions of unique TCRs from HLA-typed donors were held in an early release of data. Within the Caucasian-associated ancestry cluster were around 80% of the roughly 360 genotyped donors.

CDR3 length: 15 amino acids. Germline CDR1 and CDR2: SGHRS and YFSETQ. The germline V and J ends were trimmed by 3 bases and 1 base, with 11 bases remaining between them. Findings of the study overall: Later examination showed HLA-associated TCR beta chains had greater clonal expansion than equally common others. Roughly uniform depth of sequencing across donors was assumed in presence/absence analyses.

Sequencing was performed on PBMCs. The rearrangement links TRBV5-1 to TRBJ2-1, with D hard to call. The source is a middle-aged woman in good health and CMV-seronegative. The CDR3 nucleotides read TGCGCCAGCAGCTCCTTACTGAGATCCTACAATGAGCAGTTCTTC. As protein: CASSSLLRSYNEQFF.